This TCR beta chain was observed in a study of cytomegalovirus exposure and HLA in healthy donors. Study results and limitations: Most subjects had HLA-A and HLA-B alleles reportedly predicted accurately by TCR beta sequences.

V lost 3 bases, J lost 6 bases, and 9 bases stayed unmatched. This CDR3 has 16 amino acids. Looked up from germline, CDR1 is MDHEN and CDR2 is SYDVKM. Use of 60 Vbeta and 13 Jbeta primers characterized the PCR. Profiled with immunoSEQ multiplex PCR; TCRdb holds only in-frame clones, not every one. This sample carries about 99,000 clones, approximately 80% of them seen once, and the ten largest clones take about 5.7%. As concerns this clone: Its antigen remains unknown.

Donors sampled were nominally healthy, though unrecorded immune exposures were likely. This chain connects TRBV28 to TRBJ1-5; TRBD1 matches 9 bases. The TCR sequence derives from a woman between 18 and 29 years old in good health and CMV-seropositive. Sequences were obtained from PBMCs. CDR3 loop: CASSFLQGAAAQPQHF. The CDR3 nucleotides are TGTGCCAGCAGTTTTTTACAGGGGGCTGCCGCTCAGCCCCAGCATTTT.